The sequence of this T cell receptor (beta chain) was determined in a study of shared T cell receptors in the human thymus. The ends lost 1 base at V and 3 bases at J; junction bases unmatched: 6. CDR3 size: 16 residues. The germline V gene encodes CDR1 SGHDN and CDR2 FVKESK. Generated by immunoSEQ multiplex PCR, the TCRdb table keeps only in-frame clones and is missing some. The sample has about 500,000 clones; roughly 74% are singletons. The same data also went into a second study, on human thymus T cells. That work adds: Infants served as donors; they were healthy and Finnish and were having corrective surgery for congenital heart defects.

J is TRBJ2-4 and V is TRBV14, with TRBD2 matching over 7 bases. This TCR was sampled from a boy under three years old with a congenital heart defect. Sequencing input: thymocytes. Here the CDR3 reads CASSQGGGHNKNIQYF. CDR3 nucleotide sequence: TGTGCCAGCAGCCAAGGGGGAGGGCACAACAAAAACATTCAGTACTTC.